This T cell receptor beta chain stems from a study of blood T cell repertoires in COVID-19. Regarding this clone: The sample holds other DNA sequences that translate to the same CDR3.

Some clones are missing from TCRdb's copy, which holds only in-frame ones; the method was immunoSEQ multiplex PCR. The data show a few hundred thousand clones, with almost 90% seen just once and under 1.2% held by the top ten. It was within 2 weeks before study entry that exposed participants met a COVID-19 case. CDR3 size: 14 residues. In germline, CDR1 is MDHEN, CDR2 SYDVKM. Trimming took 6 bases from V and 4 from J; bases not matched to a gene: 8. Sequencing was done on a sample of PBMCs or T cells enriched from blood (not recorded which). This clonotype was sampled from a woman younger than 45 who had been exposed to COVID-19. The chain combines TRBV28 with TRBJ1-2, with 7 bases that match TRBD1. The DNA for the CDR3 is TGTGCCAGCAGCCCTCCCGACAGGGTCTATGGCTACACCTTC. Translation gives CASSPPDRVYGYTF.